Each of the 14 T cell receptor beta chains below was sequenced from the same sample in a study of T cell responses to AZD1222 COVID-19 vaccine. Data came from immunoSEQ multiplex PCR; TCRdb stores just in-frame clones and leaves some out. The sample contains roughly 84,000 clones, 70% to 90% of which appear only once. This material consisted of peripheral blood, taken 28 days after the second AZD1222 dose. The receptors derive from an adult who received the AZD1222 COVID-19 vaccine.

This clone was picked up one time. This rearrangement joins TRBV5-5 to TRBJ1-1, with 8 bases that match TRBD1. Germline V gene data show CDR1 as SGHKS and CDR2 as YYEKEE (reference sequence). This CDR3 contains 14 residues. The junction had 5 bases not matched to a gene; V was cut back by 2 bases and J by 5 bases. CDR3 sequence reads: CASSFQGARTEAFF. The CDR3 DNA follows: TGTGCCAGCAGCTTCCAGGGGGCGAGAACTGAAGCTTTCTTT.

The sample holds a few counts of this clone. The V call is TRBV6-2 or TRBV6-3, the J call TRBJ2-7; D gene ambiguous. The CDR3 spans 14 residues. The germline gives CDR1 MNHEY, CDR2 SVGEGT. V gave up 2 bases and J gave up 6 bases, with 14 bases separating them. CDR3 nucleotide sequence: TGTGCCAGCAGTTACGCTGACGACCGTTTCGAGCAGTACGTC. Protein product: CASSYADDRFEQYV.

The CDR3 bases are TGTGCCAGCAGCCATCCGGTTATCTCTGGGGCCAACGTCCTGACTTTC. Its protein product is CASSHPVISGANVLTF. This chain joins TRBV3-1 (or the pseudogene TRBV3-2) and TRBJ2-6; D gene unclear. This CDR3 is built from 16 residues. The V and J ends lost 3 bases and 0 bases respectively, with 9 bases between them. Looked up from germline, CDR1 is LGHDT and CDR2 is YNNKEL (reference sequence).

The rearrangement uses TRBV6-5 and TRBJ2-2, with no clear D. The CDR3 sequence is 15 residues long. From germline, CDR1 is MNHEY and CDR2 SVGAGI. Trimming left V 6 bases short and J 7 bases short, with 18 bases between. The DNA of the CDR3 is TGTGCCAGCAGAACCCGCCCTGCAGGTATCGGGGAGCTGTTTTTT. As protein: CASRTRPAGIGELFF.

The genes are TRBV5-4 and TRBJ1-1; 7 bases fit TRBD1. Unmatched junction bases numbered 7, after V lost 0 bases and J lost 5 bases. Germline V gives CDR1 SGHNT, CDR2 YYREEE (reference sequence). The CDR3 consists of 15 residues. The CDR3 is CASSLDLQGRTEAFF. As DNA, the CDR3 is TGTGCCAGCAGCTTGGACCTACAGGGGCGTACTGAAGCTTTCTTT.

The CDR3 DNA is TGTGCCAGCAGTGAATACGGGGGGAGTAATGAAAAACTGTTTTTT. It codes for CASSEYGGSNEKLFF. The rearrangement uses TRBV2 and TRBJ1-4; TRBD1 is a possible D gene (5 bases). The V gene lost 2 bases and the J gene lost 4 bases, with 11 bases spanning the gap. Germline assignment: CDR1 SNHLY and CDR2 FYNNEI. The CDR3 totals 15 residues.

This rearrangement joins TRBV5-1 to TRBJ1-1, with D perhaps matching TRBD1 (5 bases). The CDR3 spans 12 residues. Germline V gives CDR1 SGHRS, CDR2 YFSETQ. The V end was cut by 7 bases, the J end by 9 bases, with 16 bases between. Here the CDR3 DNA reads TGCGCCAGCCGACTAGGCCAGGGTCAAGCTTTCTTT. It codes for CASRLGQGQAFF.

This clone was seen a handful of times. This chain uses TRBV28 with TRBJ1-1, with D perhaps TRBD1 (6 bases). Trimming removed 3 bases from V and 6 bases from J, with 17 bases in between. CDR1 and CDR2 from the germline V gene are MDHEN and SYDVKM. The CDR3 is 15 residues long. This chain's CDR3 is CASSFMGGQFSEAFF. DNA of the CDR3: TGTGCCAGCAGTTTCATGGGGGGACAATTCTCTGAAGCTTTCTTT.

This clone turned up a few times. This rearrangement joins TRBV6-5 to TRBJ1-5, with 10 bases that match TRBD1. The germline V gene has CDR1 MNHEY and CDR2 SVGAGI. With V trimmed by 0 bases and J by 6 bases, 2 bases remained unmatched. The CDR3 extends over 15 amino acids. In DNA form, the CDR3 reads TGTGCCAGCAGTTACTCGACAGGGGGCAGTCAGCCCCAGCATTTT. It yields the protein CASSYSTGGSQPQHF.

CDR3 DNA: TGTGCCAGCAGCCAATTGAGCGATTGGTTTAATGAGCAGTTCTTC. This encodes CASSQLSDWFNEQFF. This chain uses TRBV14 with TRBJ2-1; D call uncertain. The germline V and J ends were trimmed by 2 bases and 7 bases, with 15 bases remaining between them. CDR3 size: 15 residues. In germline, CDR1 is SGHDN, CDR2 FVKESK. Full variable domain (remainder filled in from reference TRBV14 and TRBJ2-1): EAGVTQFPSHSVIEKGQTVTLRCDPISGHDNLYWYRRVMGKEIKFLLHFVKESKQDESGMPNNRFLAERTGGTYSTLKVQPAELEDSGVYFCASSQLSDWFNEQFFGPGTRLTVL.

This chain links TRBV28 with TRBJ1-5; D is unclear. V was cut by 6 bases and J by 2 bases, with 17 bases left in between. This CDR3 has 16 residues. Per germline, CDR1 MDHEN and CDR2 SYDVKM. CDR3 sequence: CASRPDSVTRNQPQHF. The CDR3 DNA reads TGTGCCAGCAGACCCGATTCGGTAACCCGCAATCAGCCCCAGCATTTT.

The chain recombines TRBV2 with TRBJ1-5, with TRBD1 matching over 7 bases. Germline CDR1 reads SNHLY; CDR2 reads FYNNEI. CDR3 length: 13 amino acids. Trimming at V came to 8 bases and at J to 3 bases, leaving 4 bases not matched to a gene. CDR3 sequence (DNA): TGTGCCAGCGGACAGGACGACAATCAGCCCCAGCATTTT. Amino acids: CASGQDDNQPQHF.

This clone was counted once. The junction shows a germline mismatch at one end, possibly a read error. V is TRBV5-5 and J is TRBJ1-4; D ambiguous. This CDR3 is built from 16 residues. Germline V gene lookup returns CDR1 SGHKS and CDR2 YYEKEE (reference sequence). The CDR3 nucleotides are TGTGCCAGCAGCCCTGGGGAGTGGCACCGAATGAATGGAATGCTTTTT. It translates to CASSPGEWHRMNGMLF. The full variable domain, in which reference TRBV5-5 and TRBJ1-4 provide the parts outside the CDR3, is DAGVTQSPTHLIKTRGQQVTLRCSPISGHKSVSWYQQVLGQGPQFIFQYYEKEERGRGNFPDRFSARQFPNYSSELNVNALLLGDSALYLCASSPGEWHRMNGMLFGSGTQLSVL.

This chain joins TRBV10-3 and TRBJ1-2; D gene ambiguous. Trimming removed 5 bases at V and 4 bases at J, with 11 bases between. Germline lookup yields CDR1 ENHRY and CDR2 SYGVKD. The CDR3 runs 13 residues. The CDR3 sequence is CAISSSRGYGYTF. CDR3 DNA: TGTGCCATCAGTAGCTCCAGAGGCTATGGCTACACCTTC.